Below are 7 T cell receptor beta chains sequenced from a single sample in a study of T cell responses to AZD1222 COVID-19 vaccine. Clones were read by immunoSEQ multiplex PCR, and TCRdb kept only the in-frame ones, dropping some. Among about 140,000 clones, approximately 90% were seen once, and the ten largest hold around 1.5%. This sample comprised peripheral blood, obtained on day 0 of AZD1222 vaccination. These receptor sequences come from an adult in good health.

This chain uses TRBV3-1 (or the pseudogene TRBV3-2) with TRBJ1-2; D remains ambiguous. Germline-derived CDR1 and CDR2 are LGHDT and YNNKEL (reference sequence). This CDR3 has 14 residues. V was pared by 3 bases and J by 3 bases, with 11 bases between. The CDR3 loop reads CASSHPFGDYGYTF. CDR3 coding DNA: TGTGCCAGCAGCCATCCCTTTGGGGACTATGGCTACACCTTC.

This clone occurred once. The chain uses TRBV3-1 (or the pseudogene TRBV3-2) and TRBJ1-1; maybe TRBD1 (5 bases). V lost 4 bases and J lost 1, with 10 bases in between. CDR3 length: 14 residues. The germline gives CDR1 LGHDT, CDR2 YNNKEL (reference sequence). DNA for the CDR3: TGTGCCAGCAGCCCCTCCGACAGGAACACTGAAGCTTTCTTT. Translating gives CASSPSDRNTEAFF.

The gene calls are TRBV6-5 and TRBJ2-3; D is ambiguous. The CDR3 totals 14 residues. Germline V gene sequence: CDR1 MNHEY, CDR2 SVGAGI. V was clipped by 4 bases and J by 1 base, with 9 bases between them. This CDR3 is CASSSAVRTDTQYF. The CDR3 DNA reads TGTGCCAGCAGTTCCGCGGTTCGCACAGATACGCAGTATTTT.

The chain has TRBV6-6 and TRBJ2-7; D possibly corresponds to TRBD2 (5 bases). CDR1 and CDR2 (germline): MNHNY, SVGAGI (reference sequence). Trimming took 5 bases from V and 2 from J, leaving 22 bases between them. The length of the CDR3 is 17 residues. For the CDR3, the DNA is TGTGCCAGCAGTCGCACAATATCAAAGCTAGCTACCTACGAGCAGTACTTC. This codes for CASSRTISKLATYEQYF.

This chain joins TRBV9 and TRBJ2-1, with 9 bases matching TRBD2. Germline V gene sequence: CDR1 SGDLS, CDR2 YYNGEE. The J segment lost 9 bases and the V segment lost 2 bases, leaving 6 bases of the junction unmatched. The CDR3 loop spans 14 amino acids. CDR3 nucleotides: TGTGCCAGCAGCGTGGGACTAGCAGAACGTGAGCAGTTCTTC. Amino acid sequence: CASSVGLAEREQFF.

The genes are TRBV15 and TRBJ2-2; D is unresolved. The V gene's germline CDR1 is LNHNV and CDR2 YYDKDF (reference sequence). The CDR3 consists of 15 residues. V was shortened by 2 bases and J by 3 bases, with 10 bases between the two germline ends. The CDR3 nucleotides are TGTGCCACCAGCAGAATATCCGTTCACACCGGGGAGCTGTTTTTT. This gives the protein CATSRISVHTGELFF.

This clone came up a few times. The genes are TRBV30 and TRBJ2-7; D unresolved. Between the trimmed V and J ends, which lost 1 base and 0 bases, there was a span of 10 bases. The CDR3 has 14 residues. Looked up from germline, CDR1 is GTSNPN and CDR2 is SVGIG (reference sequence). CDR3 bases: TGTGCCTGGAGTGCCGGATGGAGCTCCTACGAGCAGTACTTC. This translates into CAWSAGWSSYEQYF.